This T cell receptor beta chain stems from a study of shared clonotypes between healthy human individuals. Positive CCR7 selection of CD45RO-negative cells yielded the naive CD8 cells, and terminally differentiated effector memory CD45RA+ cells were excluded. V was trimmed by 5 bases and J by 7 bases, leaving 12 bases between them. CDR1 is LNHDA and CDR2 is SQIVND in the germline V gene (reference sequence). The CDR3 runs 13 residues. Note on this clone: Its antigen is undetermined.

In replicate PCRs of sorted subsets, approximately 200 ng DNA, about 29,000 T cell genomes, was used. TCRdb keeps only in-frame clones here, not all; method: immunoSEQ multiplex PCR. The sample includes roughly 770,000 clones, 96% of them seen just once. Study results and limitations: With several donors compared, around 5% of naive CD4 clonotypes were shared. Lower generation probabilities were found for non-shared clonotypes than for those shared by all four donors. Exclusively blood specimens were collected; tissue repertoires likely differ.

This receptor was obtained from a man younger than 40 in good health. This chain links TRBV19 with TRBJ2-1, with D hard to call. The sample comprised naive CD8+ T cells sorted from blood. The CDR3 sequence is CASSYSSQNEQFF. The CDR3 nucleotides read TGTGCCAGTAGTTACTCCTCCCAGAATGAGCAGTTCTTC.